Shown below are 21 T cell receptor beta chains from a single sample sequenced in a study of T cell responses to AZD1222 COVID-19 vaccine. Assay: immunoSEQ multiplex PCR; the TCRdb copy retains only in-frame clones and omits some. Counted here are 80,000 or so clones, roughly four fifths occurring once; the ten biggest clones make up about 3%. This sample comprised peripheral blood, obtained on day 0 of AZD1222 vaccination. Source of these receptors: an adult in good health.

CDR3 protein: CASSEGYSGGHGYTF. CDR3 sequence (DNA): TGCGCCAGCAGTGAGGGATATTCAGGGGGCCATGGCTACACCTTC. The chain joins TRBV10-2 to TRBJ1-2; 8 nucleotides match TRBD1. Germline loops: CDR1 WSHSY, CDR2 SAAADI. V dropped 2 bases and J dropped 6; count of bases not matched to a gene: 8. This CDR3 has 15 residues.

V and J are TRBV5-4 and TRBJ1-2; a weak D match, TRBD1 (5 bases). The CDR3 spans 13 residues. V was trimmed by 4 bases and J by 4 bases, leaving 11 bases between them. CDR1 is SGHNT, CDR2 YYREEE, per germline (reference sequence). The CDR3 bases are TGTGCCAGCAGCGTGGACAAGACCTATGGCTACACCTTC. Translated: CASSVDKTYGYTF.

The chain has TRBV19 and TRBJ1-1; the match to TRBD1 covers 8 bases. Trimming took 6 bases from V and 7 from J; bases not matched to a gene: 4. Per germline, CDR1 LNHDA and CDR2 SQIVND (reference sequence). CDR3 length: 12 amino acids. In DNA form, the CDR3 reads TGTGCCAGTAGGGACAGGGAAGATGAAGCTTTCTTT. Translation: CASRDREDEAFF.

The J gene is TRBJ1-2, the V gene TRBV20-1, with D unresolved. Trimming took 1 base from V and 3 from J, leaving 3 bases between them. Germline-derived CDR1 and CDR2 are DFQATT and SNEGSKA (reference sequence). This CDR3 comprises 11 residues. The CDR3 DNA is TGCAGTGCTAGAGGGGACTATGGCTACACCTTC. This encodes CSARGDYGYTF.

This chain links TRBV7-2 with TRBJ1-2, with 9 bases fitting TRBD1. This CDR3 comprises 15 residues. V shed 3 bases, J shed 3 bases, and the junction held 5 bases outside the gene matches. Germline V gene sequence: CDR1 SGHTA, CDR2 FQGNSA. CDR3 in amino acids: CASSLYRGRDYGYTF. The CDR3, as DNA: TGTGCCAGCAGCTTGTACAGGGGGCGCGACTATGGCTACACCTTC.

The chain joins TRBV9 to TRBJ2-3; 7 bases align to TRBD1. The V segment lost 4 bases and the J segment 0 bases; nucleotides outside the gene matches: 8. Germline loops: CDR1 SGDLS, CDR2 YYNGEE. The CDR3 sequence is 16 residues long. Written as DNA, the CDR3 is TGTGCCAGCAGCCCCTCGGGACAGTTTAGCACAGATACGCAGTATTTT. Translation: CASSPSGQFSTDTQYF.

The chain has TRBV29-1 and TRBJ1-1; 7 bases map to TRBD1. Germline V gives CDR1 SQVTM, CDR2 ANQGSEA. This CDR3 spans 13 amino acids. Trimming removed 7 bases from V and 10 bases from J; junction bases left unmatched: 15. The CDR3 loop reads CSAVHTGAVGAFF. The CDR3 DNA is TGCAGCGCTGTTCACACAGGGGCGGTTGGAGCTTTCTTT.

This chain uses TRBV2 with TRBJ1-1; no reliable D call. The V end lost 4 bases, the J end lost 1 base, and 10 bases lay between the germline ends. This CDR3 spans 14 amino acids. CDR1 is SNHLY and CDR2 is FYNNEI in the germline V gene. The chain's CDR3 is CASSGPGRNTEAFF. For the CDR3, the DNA is TGTGCCAGCAGTGGTCCCGGGAGGAACACTGAAGCTTTCTTT.

This chain links TRBV20-1 with TRBJ2-1, with unresolved D. Germline V gene sequence: CDR1 DFQATT, CDR2 SNEGSKA (reference sequence). The CDR3 has 11 residues. V was cut by 2 bases and J by 9 bases, with 8 bases left in between. CDR3 amino acids: CSARLPSEQFF. The CDR3 DNA reads as TGCAGTGCTAGACTCCCGAGTGAGCAGTTCTTC.

This chain joins TRBV25-1 and TRBJ1-2, with D maybe TRBD1 (5 bases). Germline lookup yields CDR1 MGHDK and CDR2 SYGVNS. The CDR3 covers 14 residues. V was pared by 6 bases and J by 2 bases, with 13 bases between. The DNA for the CDR3 is TGTGCCAGCAGCCGGGGCGACAGAAACTATGGCTACACCTTC. It specifies CASSRGDRNYGYTF.

This clone was observed a few times. The chain recombines TRBV7-8 with TRBJ2-1, with TRBD1 matching 7 bases. J gave up 8 bases and V 3 bases, and 10 bases lay outside the gene matches. In germline, CDR1 is SGHVS, CDR2 FQNEAQ. CDR3 size: 15 residues. The DNA for the CDR3 is TGTGCCAGCAGCTTTCCGTCACAGGGGATCGATGAGCAGTTCTTC. It encodes CASSFPSQGIDEQFF.

The J gene is TRBJ1-4, the V gene TRBV19; D might be TRBD1 (5 bases). The CDR3 is 15 residues long. V was trimmed by 9 bases and J by 5 bases, leaving 19 bases between them. Germline CDR1 LNHDA, CDR2 SQIVND (reference sequence). The CDR3 reads CASTNPGTLNEKLFF. The CDR3 nucleotides read TGTGCCAGCACCAACCCCGGGACCTTAAATGAAAAACTGTTTTTT.

This rearrangement joins TRBV2 to TRBJ1-1; D may be TRBD1 (6 bases). Between the trimmed V and J ends, which lost 6 bases and 2 bases, there was a span of 16 bases. The CDR3 is 15 amino acids. Germline loops: CDR1 SNHLY, CDR2 FYNNEI. The CDR3 spells CASRGLGGANTEAFF. CDR3 sequence (DNA): TGTGCCAGCAGAGGCCTCGGGGGGGCTAACACTGAAGCTTTCTTT.

The chain employs TRBV3-1 (or the pseudogene TRBV3-2) and TRBJ2-1, with no clear D. Germline V CDR1 and CDR2: LGHDT, YNNKEL (reference sequence). The ends were cut back, 1 base at V and 0 bases at J, with 7 bases in the middle. The CDR3 contains 15 residues. This CDR3 is CASSQAATSYNEQFF. The DNA for the CDR3 is TGTGCCAGCAGCCAAGCTGCGACCTCCTACAATGAGCAGTTCTTC.

The chain has TRBV7-2 and TRBJ1-2, with 7 positions matching TRBD1. Germline assignment: CDR1 SGHTA and CDR2 FQGNSA. With 4 bases clipped from V and 2 bases from J, the junction kept 10 bases outside the gene matches. The CDR3 extends over 16 amino acids. The CDR3 region has the DNA TGTGCCAGCAGCTCAGGGGGGGCAGGGACGAACTATGGCTACACCTTC. This sequence encodes CASSSGGAGTNYGYTF.

The chain carries TRBV6-2 or TRBV6-3 and TRBJ2-2, with 7 bases aligning to TRBD1. The CDR3 has 13 residues. V trimming: 6 bases; J trimming: 5 bases; junction bases outside the gene matches: 3. Germline lookup yields CDR1 MNHEY and CDR2 SVGEGT. CDR3 nucleotide sequence: TGTGCCAGCAGCTCACAGGGGACCGGGGAGCTGTTTTTT. This encodes CASSSQGTGELFF.

This rearrangement joins TRBV5-5 to TRBJ1-3; 10 bases are a match to TRBD1. Looked up from germline, CDR1 is SGHKS and CDR2 is YYEKEE (reference sequence). The CDR3 consists of 15 residues. Trimming removed 3 bases from V and 3 bases from J; junction bases left unmatched: 3. The CDR3 loop reads CASSSDRGNGNTIYF. CDR3 DNA: TGTGCCAGCAGCTCGGACAGGGGGAATGGAAACACCATATATTTT.

The CDR3 region is CASSLGLADTGELFF. The CDR3 nucleotides read TGTGCCAGCAGCCTGGGACTAGCAGACACCGGGGAGCTGTTTTTT. The chain is built from TRBV5-6 and TRBJ2-2; 9 bases are shared with TRBD2. CDR1 is SGHDT and CDR2 is YYEEEE in the germline V gene. V gave up 4 bases and J gave up 3 bases; unmatched junction bases: 4. The CDR3 is 15 amino acids.

The CDR3: CASSLSGGGNGDTQYF. The DNA for the CDR3 is TGTGCCAGCAGCTTGTCCGGGGGCGGTAATGGAGATACGCAGTATTTT. The chain combines TRBV7-2 with TRBJ2-3; the D call may be TRBD1 or TRBD2 (6 bases each). V lost 3 bases and J 5 bases, leaving 18 bases between the germline ends. The CDR3 consists of 16 residues. The germline CDR1 and CDR2 sequences are SGHTA and FQGNSA.

This CDR3 is CASSQDLGVTYNEQFF. For the CDR3, the DNA is TGTGCCAGCAGCCAAGATCTTGGGGTCACCTACAATGAGCAGTTCTTC. V gene TRBV3-1 (or the pseudogene TRBV3-2) combines with J gene TRBJ2-1; D uncertain. This CDR3 is 16 amino acids long. The germline V gene has CDR1 LGHDT and CDR2 YNNKEL (reference sequence). Between the trimmed V and J ends, which lost 0 bases and 2 bases, there was a span of 11 bases.

The V and J genes are TRBV11-3 and TRBJ2-1; 11 nucleotides line up with TRBD2. The trim removed 0 bases at V and 0 bases at J, leaving 10 bases unmatched. This CDR3 contains 20 residues. Germline V gene sequence: CDR1 SGHNT, CDR2 YENEEA. The CDR3 loop is CASSLDWSSGGSSSYNEQFF. The CDR3, as DNA: TGTGCCAGCAGCTTAGACTGGTCTAGCGGGGGGTCAAGCTCCTACAATGAGCAGTTCTTC.